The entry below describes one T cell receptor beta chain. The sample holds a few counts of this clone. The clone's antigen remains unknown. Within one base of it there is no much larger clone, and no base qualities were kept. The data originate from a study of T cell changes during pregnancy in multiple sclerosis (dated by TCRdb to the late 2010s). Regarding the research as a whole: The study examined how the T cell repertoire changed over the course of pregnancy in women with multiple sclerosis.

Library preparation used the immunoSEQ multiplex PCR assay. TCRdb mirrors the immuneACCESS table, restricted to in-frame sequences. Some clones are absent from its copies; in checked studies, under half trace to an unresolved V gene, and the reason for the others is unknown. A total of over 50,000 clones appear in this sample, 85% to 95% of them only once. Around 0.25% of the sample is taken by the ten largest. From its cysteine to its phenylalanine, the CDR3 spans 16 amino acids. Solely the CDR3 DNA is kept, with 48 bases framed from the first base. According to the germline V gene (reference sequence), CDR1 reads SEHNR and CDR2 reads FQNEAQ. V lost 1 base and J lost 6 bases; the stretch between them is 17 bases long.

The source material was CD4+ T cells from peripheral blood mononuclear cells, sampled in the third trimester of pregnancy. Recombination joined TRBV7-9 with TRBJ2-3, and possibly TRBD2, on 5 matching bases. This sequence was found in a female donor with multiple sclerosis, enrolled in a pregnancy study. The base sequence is TGTGCCAGCAGCTTAGTTACGGGGTCGGGCGGGGATACGCAGTATTTT. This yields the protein CASSLVTGSGGDTQYF.